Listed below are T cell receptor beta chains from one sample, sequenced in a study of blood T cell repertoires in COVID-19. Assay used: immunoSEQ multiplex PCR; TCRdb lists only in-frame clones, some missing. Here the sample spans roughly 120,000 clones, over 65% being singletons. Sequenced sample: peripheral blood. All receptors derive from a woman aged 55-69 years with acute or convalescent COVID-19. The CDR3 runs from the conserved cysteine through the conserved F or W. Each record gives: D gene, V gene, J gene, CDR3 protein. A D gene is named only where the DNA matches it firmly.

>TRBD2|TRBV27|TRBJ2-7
CASGPGTSGRLRRVEQYF
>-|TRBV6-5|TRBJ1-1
CAATPGPNTEAFF
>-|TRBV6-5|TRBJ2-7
CASILAGSYEQYF
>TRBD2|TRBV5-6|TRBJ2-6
CASSPPAGGGPRANVLTF
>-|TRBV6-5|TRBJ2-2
CASFWTLNTGELFF
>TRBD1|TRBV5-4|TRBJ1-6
CASREGQAAGTLHF
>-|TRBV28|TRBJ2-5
CASSLTSKRETQYF
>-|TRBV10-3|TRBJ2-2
CAITPGGELFF
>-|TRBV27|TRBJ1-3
CASSLRGSGNTIYF
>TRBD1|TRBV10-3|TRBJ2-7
CATKDRENEQYF
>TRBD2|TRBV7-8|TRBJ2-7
CASSLVAGSSYEQYF
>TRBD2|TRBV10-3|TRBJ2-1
CAIKGTSGREGNEQFF
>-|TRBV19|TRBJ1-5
CASSQNNQPQHF
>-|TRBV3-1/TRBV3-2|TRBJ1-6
CASSLGEGGNSPLHF
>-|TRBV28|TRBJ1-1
CASSLQGGNTEAFF
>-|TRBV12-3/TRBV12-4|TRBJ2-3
CASSLDLALTQYF
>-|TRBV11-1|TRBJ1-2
CASGHPRGGYTF
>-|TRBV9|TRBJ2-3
CASSVGVRGAQDTQYF
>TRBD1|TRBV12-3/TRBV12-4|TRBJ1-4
CASSPDRAALFF
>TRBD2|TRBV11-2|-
CASSESGGAETQYF
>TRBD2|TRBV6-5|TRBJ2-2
CASSYSQRGVTGELFF
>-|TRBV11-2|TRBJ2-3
CASSLVGLNTDTQYF
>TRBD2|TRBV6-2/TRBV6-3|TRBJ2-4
CASSSGGTVAKNIQYF
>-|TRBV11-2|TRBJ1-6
CASSLLAHAGGSNSPLHF
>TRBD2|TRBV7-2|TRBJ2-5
CASSLELAGVMIETQYF
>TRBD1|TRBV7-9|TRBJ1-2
CASSSQAGTGTRYGYTF
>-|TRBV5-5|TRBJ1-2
CASSQDGGNYGYTF
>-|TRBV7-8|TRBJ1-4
CASSLQGMNEKLFF
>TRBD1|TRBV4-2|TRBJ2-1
CASSQETGGIGEQFF
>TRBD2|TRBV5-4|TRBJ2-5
CASSSSGGAEETQYF
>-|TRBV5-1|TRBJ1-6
CASSFKGEDNSPLHF
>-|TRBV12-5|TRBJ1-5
CASGIPRGPQHF
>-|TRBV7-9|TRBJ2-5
CASSFGSQETQYF
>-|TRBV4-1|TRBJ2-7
CASSQVWPGLDEQYF
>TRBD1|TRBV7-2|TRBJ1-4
CASSPTGGDEKLFF
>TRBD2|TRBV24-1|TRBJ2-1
CATSDPPGTSGPYNEQFF
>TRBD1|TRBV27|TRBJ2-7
CASSLWPGQNYEQYF
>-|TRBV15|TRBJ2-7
CATSSPPEGQPRDFYEQYF
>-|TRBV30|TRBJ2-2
CAWSMGAGGELFF
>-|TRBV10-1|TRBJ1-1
CASSVTREGTEAFF
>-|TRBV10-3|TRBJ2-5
CAISDSLSQETQYF
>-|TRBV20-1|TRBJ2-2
CSVQFGGELFF
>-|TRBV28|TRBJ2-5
CASSPSETQYF
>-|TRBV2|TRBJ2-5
CASSIRTAYSAETQYF
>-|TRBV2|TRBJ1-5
CASRFGGRGNQPQHF
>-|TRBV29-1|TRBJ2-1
CSVEFGLNEQFF
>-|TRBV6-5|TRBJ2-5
CATLSWRGGETQYF
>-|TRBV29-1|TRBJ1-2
CSVAQGSYGYTF
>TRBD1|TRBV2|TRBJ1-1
CASRRRTGGLQRTPGTEAFF
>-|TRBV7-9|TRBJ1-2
CASSLVRWGASNYGYTF
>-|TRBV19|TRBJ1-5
CARLPTGLGGYQPQHF
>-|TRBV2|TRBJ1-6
CASSDQSPLHF
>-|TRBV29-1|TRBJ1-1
CSVLGPWASLNTEAFF
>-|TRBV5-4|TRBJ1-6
CASGTGSSYNSPLHF
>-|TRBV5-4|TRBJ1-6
CASSPAGSNSPLHF